The sequence of this T cell receptor beta chain was determined in a study of human T cells and chemical hapten exposure. Background on the study: Patients, a majority of them female, were diagnosed with alopecia areata, totalis or universalis.

Time point meaning: patch test 1, 2 weeks after DPC sensitization. Sample treatment: therapeutic diphenylcyclopropenone sensitization with weekly scalp DPC. CDR3 size: 13 residues. V was pared by 7 bases and J by 3 bases, with 13 bases between. The table lists this clonotype with many counts. Its antigen is unidentified. Regarding the study as a whole: The formation of large CDR3 similarity clusters by expanded TCRs significantly exceeded that of controls.

Separate cDNA molecules received unique molecular identifiers, which the library attached to them. One entry per CDR3 protein results from TCRdb running MiXCR on the RACE reads. The sample records 300,000 to 450,000 distinct CDR3 sequences, around 4.8% being singletons. The sequencing used whole blood, collected in connection with sensitization to the hapten diphenylcyclopropenone (DPC). The rearrangement joins TRBV12-3 or TRBV12-4 to TRBJ2-7; the D gene is possibly TRBD2 (6 bases). The sequence derives from a woman between 45 and 60 years old with alopecia areata. Some clones in this sample may be carry-over from other donors' samples. In DNA form, the CDR3 reads TGTGCCAGCACACCGGGACTCTACTACGAGCAGTACTTC. It yields the protein CASTPGLYYEQYF.